A single TCR beta chain is shown here with its context. Its antigen is as yet unknown. Libraries of TCR beta came from quantitative 5'-RACE with molecular barcodes. TCRdb re-derived calls from the 5' RACE reads in MiXCR, one entry per CDR3 protein. Of 250,000 to 350,000 distinct CDR3 sequences in the sample, more than 20% were seen once. The sample belongs to a study of CD8 T cells in ankylosing spondylitis. Overall study findings and caveats: In ankylosing spondylitis patients, matched synovial fluid reportedly showed significant enrichment of disease-linked clones. Typical of ankylosing spondylitis blood, it appeared, was a TCR beta motif of under 10 highly homologous variants. A CD8+ phenotype characterized the disease-linked clones, which were relatively rare in peripheral blood.

Source material: blood, either unsorted or a sorted T cell fraction (not recorded which). The origin of this receptor is a female donor with ankylosing spondylitis or in good health (not recorded which).

CDR3 loop: CASSVGTSGRSGTDTQYF. The CDR3 DNA follows: TGTGCCAGCAGCGTCGGGACTAGCGGGAGGTCCGGCACAGATACGCAGTATTTT. The rearrangement links TRBV11-2 to TRBJ2-3, with 15 bases identical to TRBD2. Germline V lookup: CDR1 SGHAT, CDR2 FQNNGV. V shed 5 bases, J shed 1 base, and the junction held 7 bases outside the gene matches. The CDR3 extends over 18 amino acids.